Listed below are T cell receptor beta chains from one sample, sequenced in a study of cytomegalovirus exposure and HLA in healthy donors. Sequencing used immunoSEQ multiplex PCR; TCRdb keeps in-frame clones, though not all of them. The data contain 55,000 or so clones, around 72% of them seen just once; the ten biggest clones take up 2.5% to 3%. Sequences were obtained from PBMCs. The receptors stem from a man between 18 and 29 years old in good health and CMV-seronegative. Both conserved end residues are part of each CDR3. The D gene is left open where the match is weak. Not every row has a clone size; where given, it reads once, few, many or a size class.

TRBJ1-1	TRBV7-9	-	-	CASSLLRGAEAFF	TGTGCCAGCAGCTTACTCAGGGGTGCTGAAGCTTTCTTT
TRBJ1-1	TRBV28	-	-	CASSPPDRLFEAFF	TGTGCCAGCAGCCCCCCTGACAGGCTATTTGAAGCTTTCTTT
TRBJ2-2	TRBV30	-	-	CAWSSERNTGELFF	TGTGCCTGGAGTAGCGAGCGCAACACCGGGGAGCTGTTTTTT
TRBJ2-5	TRBV11-2	-	TRBD1	CASSTGGRETQYF	TGTGCCAGCAGCACAGGGGGCCGAGAGACCCAGTACTTC
TRBJ1-1	TRBV2	few	-	CASSEARAFF	TGTGCCAGCAGTGAAGCGCGGGCTTTCTTT
TRBJ2-1	TRBV28	-	TRBD2	CASSRALAGANEQFF	TGTGCCAGCAGCCGCGCACTAGCGGGAGCTAATGAGCAGTTCTTC
TRBJ1-1	TRBV6-4	-	-	CASSDKNRMNTEAFF	TGTGCCAGCAGTGACAAAAACAGGATGAACACTGAAGCTTTCTTT
TRBJ2-5	TRBV9	few	-	CASSERLAQQETQYF	TGTGCCAGCAGCGAGCGGCTAGCGCAACAAGAGACCCAGTACTTC
TRBJ1-2	TRBV2	-	-	CASSVIGGGTRGYTF	TGTGCCAGCAGTGTGATTGGTGGGGGGACGCGAGGCTACACCTTC
TRBJ2-5	TRBV2	few	-	CASKSESETQYF	TGTGCCAGCAAGTCTGAGTCAGAGACCCAGTACTTC
TRBJ1-1	TRBV6-7	-	-	CASSYPQAAGWTEAFF	TGTGCCAGCAGTTACCCACAGGCTGCCGGGTGGACTGAAGCTTTCTTT
TRBJ1-2	TRBV6-4	-	-	CASSDYGGLGGYTF	TGTGCCAGCAGTGACTATGGAGGGCTAGGAGGCTACACCTTC
TRBJ1-2	TRBV27	-	TRBD1	CASSPGQGGYTF	TGTGCCAGCAGTCCGGGACAGGGTGGCTACACCTTC
TRBJ2-1	TRBV29-1	once	TRBD2	CSVDLAVYNEQFF	TGCAGCGTTGACCTAGCGGTCTACAATGAGCAGTTCTTC
TRBJ1-5	TRBV6-5	-	-	CASSARREDQPQHF	TGTGCCAGCAGCGCTCGTAGGGAGGATCAGCCCCAGCATTTT
TRBJ2-3	TRBV4-2	-	-	CASSQEGSRSTDTQYF	TGTGCCAGCAGCCAAGAAGGGAGCAGAAGCACAGATACGCAGTATTTT
TRBJ1-6	TRBV14	-	TRBD1	CASSQQTGFSPLHF	TGTGCCAGCAGCCAACAGACAGGGTTTTCACCCCTCCACTTT
TRBJ2-2	TRBV30	once	TRBD2	CAWEGLAGLAGELFF	TGTGCTTGGGAAGGACTAGCGGGATTGGCCGGGGAGCTGTTTTTT
TRBJ2-3	TRBV2	-	TRBD2	CASSEAWTSDSDTQYF	TGTGCCAGCAGTGAAGCGTGGACTAGCGACTCAGATACGCAGTATTTT
TRBJ2-7	TRBV7-3	-	TRBD1	CASSLASGTGIYEQYF	TGTGCCAGCAGCTTAGCTTCCGGGACAGGGATCTACGAGCAGTACTTC
TRBJ1-1	TRBV29-1	-	TRBD1	CSVGRGQGAEAFF	TGCAGCGTTGGTAGAGGACAGGGCGCTGAAGCTTTCTTT
TRBJ1-6	TRBV19	-	-	CASSAAEAAPLHF	TGTGCCAGTAGCGCGGCAGAGGCAGCACCCCTCCACTTT
TRBJ1-3	TRBV4-3	once	TRBD1	CASSQQGTVLAGNTIYF	TGCGCCAGCAGCCAACAAGGGACAGTTCTGGCTGGAAACACCATATATTTT
TRBJ1-6	TRBV30	-	TRBD1	CAWSGQGARSPLHF	TGTGCCTGGAGTGGACAGGGGGCCCGCTCACCCCTCCACTTT
TRBJ2-7	TRBV6-5	-	-	CASRRGSPYEQYF	TGTGCCAGCAGAAGGGGTTCCCCCTACGAGCAGTACTTC
TRBJ1-5	TRBV6-6	-	-	CASSYTGRGNQPQHF	TGTGCCAGCAGTTACACAGGGAGAGGCAATCAGCCCCAGCATTTT
TRBJ2-5	TRBV4-3	-	-	CASSQEGGETQYF	TGCGCCAGCAGCCAAGAAGGGGGAGAGACCCAGTACTTC
TRBJ1-4	TRBV2	-	-	CASNLGQGNEKLFF	TGTGCCAGCAATTTGGGGCAGGGTAATGAAAAACTGTTTTTT
TRBJ2-7	TRBV9	-	TRBD1	CASSVDLATGSNEQYF	TGTGCCAGCAGCGTAGATTTGGCGACAGGGAGTAACGAGCAGTACTTC
TRBJ2-7	TRBV11-1	once	-	CASSERRRDTYEQYF	TGTGCCAGCAGCGAACGCCGACGTGACACCTACGAGCAGTACTTC
TRBJ1-1	TRBV11-3	-	-	CASSLGGGMAATEAFF	TGTGCCAGCAGCTTAGGCGGGGGAATGGCGGCCACTGAAGCTTTCTTT
TRBJ2-7	TRBV27	-	-	CASREWGGEQYF	TGTGCCAGCAGGGAATGGGGAGGCGAGCAGTACTTC
TRBJ2-1	TRBV7-9	-	-	CASSRDIYNEQFF	TGTGCCAGTTCCCGGGACATATACAATGAGCAGTTCTTC
TRBJ1-5	TRBV10-3	few	-	CAISDGGAPNQPQHF	TGTGCCATCAGTGACGGAGGGGCGCCGAATCAGCCCCAGCATTTT
TRBJ1-1	TRBV6-5	-	TRBD1	CASSYSDRDTEAFF	TGTGCCAGCAGTTACTCGGACAGGGACACTGAAGCTTTCTTT
TRBJ2-7	TRBV11-2	-	-	CASSLGQTYEQYF	TGTGCCAGCAGCTTAGGCCAGACCTACGAGCAGTACTTC
TRBJ1-1	TRBV13	-	TRBD1	CASSVRRDRGGTEAFF	TGTGCCAGCAGCGTAAGAAGGGACAGGGGGGGGACTGAAGCTTTCTTT
TRBJ1-1	TRBV5-1	few	TRBD1	CASRLDRGNTEAFF	TGCGCCAGCAGACTTGACAGGGGGAACACTGAAGCTTTCTTT
TRBJ2-7	TRBV29-1	-	-	CSGRPGSGEQYF	TGCAGCGGGCGCCCGGGATCAGGCGAGCAGTACTTC
TRBJ1-2	TRBV4-2	few	-	CASSPEVQEEIYGYTF	TGTGCCAGCAGCCCAGAGGTGCAGGAAGAAATCTATGGCTACACCTTC
TRBJ1-1	TRBV27	-	-	CASRRDYPLNTEAFF	TGTGCCAGCCGAAGGGACTACCCTTTGAACACTGAAGCTTTCTTT
TRBJ1-2	TRBV5-4	few	-	CASSLALSWGEGYTF	TGTGCCAGCAGCTTGGCCCTTAGTTGGGGGGAAGGCTACACCTTC
TRBJ2-7	TRBV25-1	-	TRBD2	CASSDPWAGVYEQYF	TGTGCCAGCAGCGACCCCTGGGCGGGAGTTTACGAGCAGTACTTC
TRBJ2-7	TRBV6-5	once	TRBD1	CASGKNRGPTYEQYF	TGTGCCAGCGGAAAGAACAGGGGACCTACCTACGAGCAGTACTTC
TRBJ2-6	TRBV4-3	-	-	CASSQDGARWDINGGANVLTF	TGCGCCAGCAGCCAAGATGGGGCGCGATGGGACATAAATGGCGGGGCCAACGTCCTGACTTTC
TRBJ1-5	TRBV7-2	-	-	CASSLQAGSNQPQHF	TGTGCCAGCAGCTTACAGGCGGGGAGCAATCAGCCCCAGCATTTT
TRBJ2-5	TRBV11-2	-	-	CASSLVRGPGTQYF	TGTGCCAGCAGCTTAGTGCGGGGCCCGGGGACCCAGTACTTC
TRBJ2-5	TRBV13	-	-	CASSHSRKETQYF	TGTGCCAGCAGCCACAGCAGAAAAGAGACCCAGTACTTC
TRBJ1-6	TRBV4-1	-	-	CASSQDWRGDGNSPLHF	TGCGCCAGCAGCCAAGACTGGCGCGGGGATGGCAATTCACCCCTCCACTTT
TRBJ2-5	TRBV7-2	-	-	CASSLSAGVETQYF	TGTGCCAGCAGCTTATCCGCAGGGGTAGAGACCCAGTACTTC
TRBJ2-6	TRBV6-1	-	-	CASSELARPNAPPGANVLTF	TGTGCCAGCAGTGAATTAGCTCGGCCCAATGCCCCACCTGGGGCCAACGTCCTGACTTTC
TRBJ2-7	TRBV27	-	TRBD1	CASSFGQGYEQYF	TGTGCCAGCAGTTTCGGACAGGGATACGAGCAGTACTTC
TRBJ2-5	TRBV7-6	few	-	CASSAIPRETQYF	TGTGCCAGCAGCGCCATCCCGAGGGAGACCCAGTACTTC
TRBJ2-7	TRBV29-1	few	-	CSVVGLNWEQYF	TGCAGCGTTGTGGGCTTGAACTGGGAGCAGTACTTC
TRBJ2-1	TRBV11-2	-	TRBD2	CASSVVGSGTSYNEQFF	TGTGCCAGCAGCGTAGTAGGTAGCGGGACCTCCTACAATGAGCAGTTCTTC